This T cell receptor (beta chain) was identified in a study of Tregs in tolerant kidney transplant recipients. TCRdb's copy holds only in-frame clones and misses some; the assay was immunoSEQ multiplex PCR. Found here are under 300,000 clones, around 82% of them singletons; the top ten hold 0.5% to 0.65%. V shed 2 bases and J 5 bases; nucleotides not matched to a gene: 4. This CDR3 is built from 14 residues. Germline-derived CDR1 and CDR2 are LNHDA and SQIVND (reference sequence). CD4+CD25+CD127- Tregs, CD4+CD25- non-Tregs, CD4 and CD8 cells were sorted. V usage is TRBV19 and J usage is TRBJ2-3, with TRBD1 identical over 7 bases. The clonotype comes from a human donor in good health. The specimen sequenced was CD4+ T cells from blood. CDR3 nucleotide sequence: TGTGCCAGTAGTATAAAGGGGGCTGTAGATACGCAGTATTTT. It specifies CASSIKGAVDTQYF. Full variable domain (missing parts from reference TRBV19 and TRBJ2-3): DGGITQSPKYLFRKEGQNVTLSCEQNLNHDAMYWYRQDPGQGLRLIYYSQIVNDFQKGDIAEGYSVSREKKESFPLTVTSAQKNPTAFYLCASSIKGAVDTQYFGPGTRLTVL.